This T cell receptor beta chain was observed in a study of regulatory T cells. The primer mix had 52 TRBV and 13 TRBJ primers. Sequenced by immunoSEQ multiplex PCR; TCRdb stores in-frame clones only, minus some. The data show about 18,000 clones, 92% seen once. With respect to this clone: Its target is unknown.

General study results and limits: Regulatory T cells showed the strongest V-J pair restriction and V/J gene skewing among patient repertoires.

CDR1 and CDR2 from the germline V gene are MNHEY and SVGAGI. V was shortened by 4 bases and J by 5 bases, with 12 bases between the two germline ends. This CDR3 has 13 residues. Every patient with CD3G deficiency had evidence of autoimmunity. The sequence derives from a person under 35 with CD3G deficiency. Material for sequencing was CD8+ T cells sorted from blood. The rearrangement links TRBV6-5 to TRBJ2-7, with D perhaps TRBD1 (5 bases). CDR3 coding DNA: TGTGCCAGCAGTTTGCCAGGGCTGGACGAGCAGTACTTC. Its protein product is CASSLPGLDEQYF.